The 9 T cell receptor beta chains given below trace back to one sample, sequenced in a study of cytomegalovirus exposure and HLA in healthy donors. PCR used 60 Vbeta primers and 13 Jbeta primers. Profiling relied on immunoSEQ multiplex PCR, and the TCRdb table lists in-frame clones only, not all of them. The table records some 120,000 clones, 75% of them present only once. The sample taken for sequencing was PBMCs. The origin of the receptors is a woman younger than 30 in good health and CMV-seronegative.

This chain connects TRBV14 to TRBJ1-3; no definite D call. The V gene lost 2 bases and the J gene lost 0 bases, with 11 bases spanning the gap. CDR3 size: 16 residues. Germline V CDR1 and CDR2: SGHDN, FVKESK. CDR3 loop: CASSQTEMSSGNTIYF. The CDR3 DNA reads TGTGCCAGCAGCCAAACAGAGATGAGCTCTGGAAACACCATATATTTT.

The table lists this clone with a few counts. This chain joins TRBV2 and TRBJ1-1, with a weak D call TRBD1 (5 bases). The CDR3 extends over 13 amino acids. The ends were cut back, 8 bases at V and 4 bases at J, with 14 bases in the middle. The V gene's germline CDR1 is SNHLY and CDR2 FYNNEI. CDR3 DNA sequence: TGTGCCAGCTTTGGGGGGATGCCCACTGAAGCTTTCTTT. Translating it yields CASFGGMPTEAFF.

This clone showed up just a few times. The genes are TRBV5-6 and TRBJ1-1; 8 nucleotides match TRBD1. In germline, CDR1 is SGHDT, CDR2 YYEEEE. CDR3 size: 14 residues. Trimming took 4 bases from V and 5 from J; bases not matched to a gene: 7. The CDR3 region is CASSLGQGSTEAFF. CDR3 coding DNA: TGTGCCAGCAGCCTCGGACAGGGTAGTACTGAAGCTTTCTTT.

The V call is TRBV30, the J call TRBJ1-3; 7 nucleotides line up with TRBD1. J lost 0 bases, V lost 7 bases, and 3 bases had no gene match. The CDR3 sequence is 13 residues long. Looked up from germline, CDR1 is GTSNPN and CDR2 is SVGIG (reference sequence). The CDR3 spells CALQGSSGNTIYF. The CDR3 bases are TGTGCCTTACAGGGGAGCTCTGGAAACACCATATATTTT. The full variable domain, its missing parts supplied by reference TRBV30 and TRBJ1-3, is SQTIHQWPATLVQPVGSPLSLECTVEGTSNPNLYWYRQAAGRGLQLLFYSVGIGQISSEVPQNLSASRPQDRQFILSSKKLLLSDSGFYLCALQGSSGNTIYFGEGSWLTVV.

This clone was counted only a few times. In nucleotides, the CDR3 is TGTGCCAGTAGGCAGGGGATCACTGAAGCTTTCTTT. Encoded protein: CASRQGITEAFF. The rearrangement uses TRBV19 and TRBJ1-1, with D possibly TRBD1 on 6 matching bases. From germline, CDR1 is LNHDA and CDR2 SQIVND (reference sequence). This CDR3 is 12 amino acids long. Trimming shortened V by 6 bases and J by 4 bases, and 9 bases separated the two germline ends.

This sequence joins TRBV4-1 and TRBJ1-1; TRBD1 aligns across 7 bases. Germline CDR1 reads MGHRA; CDR2 reads YSYEKL. The CDR3 covers 18 residues. J lost 0 bases, V lost 0 bases, and 10 bases had no gene match. In nucleotides, the CDR3 is TGCGCCAGCAGCCAAGATGGGCGGACAGGTTTCATGAACACTGAAGCTTTCTTT. It translates to CASSQDGRTGFMNTEAFF.

This clone was found a few times. The rearrangement uses TRBV4-2 and TRBJ1-2; D remains unclear. This CDR3 has 15 amino acids. With 3 bases removed from V and 4 bases from J, the gap between germline ends came to 15 bases. The germline CDR1 and CDR2 sequences are LGHNA and YNFKEQ. The CDR3 reads CASSHPEGNPYGYTF. CDR3 DNA sequence: TGTGCCAGCAGCCACCCGGAGGGCAATCCCTATGGCTACACCTTC.

This chain uses TRBV5-1 with TRBJ1-3, with D unclear. The CDR3 contains 12 residues. V lost 4 bases and J lost 1, with 3 bases in between. From germline, CDR1 is SGHRS and CDR2 YFSETQ. CDR3 amino acids: CASSLSGNTIYF. The CDR3 bases are TGCGCCAGCAGCCTTTCTGGAAACACCATATATTTT.

The chain is built from TRBV9 and TRBJ1-2, with a weak D call TRBD1 (5 bases). This CDR3 has 14 amino acids. Germline assignment: CDR1 SGDLS and CDR2 YYNGEE. Trimming took off 4 bases at V and 1 base at J, with 11 bases between the two ends. The CDR3 reads CASSRVGGNYGYTF. CDR3 DNA: TGTGCCAGCAGCCGGGTGGGGGGTAACTATGGCTACACCTTC.